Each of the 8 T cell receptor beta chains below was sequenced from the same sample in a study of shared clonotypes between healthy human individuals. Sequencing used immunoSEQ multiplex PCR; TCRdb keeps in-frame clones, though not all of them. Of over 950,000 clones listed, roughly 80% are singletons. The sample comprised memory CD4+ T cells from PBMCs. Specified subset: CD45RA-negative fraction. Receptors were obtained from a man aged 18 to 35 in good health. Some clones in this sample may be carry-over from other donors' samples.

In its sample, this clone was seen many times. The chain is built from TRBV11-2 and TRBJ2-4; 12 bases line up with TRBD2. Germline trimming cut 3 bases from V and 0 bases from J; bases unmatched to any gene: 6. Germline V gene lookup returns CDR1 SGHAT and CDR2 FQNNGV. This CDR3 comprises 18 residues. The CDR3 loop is CASSFLAGGSLAKNIQYF. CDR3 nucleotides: TGTGCCAGCAGCTTCCTAGCGGGAGGGTCCCTAGCCAAAAACATTCAGTACTTC. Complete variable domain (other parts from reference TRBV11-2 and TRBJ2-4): EAGVAQSPRYKIIEKRQSVAFWCNPISGHATLYWYQQILGQGPKLLIQFQNNGVVDDSQLPKDRFSAERLKGVDSTLKIQPAKLEDSAVYLCASSFLAGGSLAKNIQYFGAGTRLSVL.

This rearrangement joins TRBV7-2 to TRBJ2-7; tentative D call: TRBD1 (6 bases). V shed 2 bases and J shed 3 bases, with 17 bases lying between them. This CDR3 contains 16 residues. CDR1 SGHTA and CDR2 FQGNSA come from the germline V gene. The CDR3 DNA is TGTGCCAGCAGCTTATACGGCGACAGGTACGACTACGAGCAGTACTTC. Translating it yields CASSLYGDRYDYEQYF.

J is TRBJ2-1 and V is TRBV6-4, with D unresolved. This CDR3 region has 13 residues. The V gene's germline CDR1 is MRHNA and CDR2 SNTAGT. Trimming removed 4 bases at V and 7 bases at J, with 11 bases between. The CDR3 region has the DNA TGTGCCAGCAGTGCAAGGGTCTGGAATGAGCAGTTCTTC. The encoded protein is CASSARVWNEQFF.

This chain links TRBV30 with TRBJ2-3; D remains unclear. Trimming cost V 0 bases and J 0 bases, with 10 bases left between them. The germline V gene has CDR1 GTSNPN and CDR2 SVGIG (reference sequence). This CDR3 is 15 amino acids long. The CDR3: CAWSVRRPSTDTQYF. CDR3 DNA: TGTGCCTGGAGTGTCCGGCGCCCTAGCACAGATACGCAGTATTTT.

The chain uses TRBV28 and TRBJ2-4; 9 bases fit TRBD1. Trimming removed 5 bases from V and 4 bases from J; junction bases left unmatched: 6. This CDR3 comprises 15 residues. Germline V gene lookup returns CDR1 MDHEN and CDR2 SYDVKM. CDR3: CASSPHRGQKNIQYF. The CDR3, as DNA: TGTGCCAGCAGTCCCCACAGGGGGCAAAAAAACATTCAGTACTTC.

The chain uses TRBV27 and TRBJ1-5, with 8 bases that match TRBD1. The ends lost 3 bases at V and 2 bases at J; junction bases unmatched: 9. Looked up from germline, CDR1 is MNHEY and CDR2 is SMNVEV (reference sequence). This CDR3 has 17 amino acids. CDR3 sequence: CASSLGRGREGNQPQHF. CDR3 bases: TGTGCCAGCAGTTTGGGCAGGGGGCGCGAGGGCAATCAGCCCCAGCATTTT.

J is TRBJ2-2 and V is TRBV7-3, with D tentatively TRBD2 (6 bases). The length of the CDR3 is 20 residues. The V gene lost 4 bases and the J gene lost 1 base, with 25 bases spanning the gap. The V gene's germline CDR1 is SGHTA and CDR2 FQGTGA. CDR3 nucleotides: TGTGCCAGCAGCTCCAGCCGGGAGTTCGTCAGCCGTGAGAACACCGGGGAGCTGTTTTTT. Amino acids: CASSSSREFVSRENTGELFF.

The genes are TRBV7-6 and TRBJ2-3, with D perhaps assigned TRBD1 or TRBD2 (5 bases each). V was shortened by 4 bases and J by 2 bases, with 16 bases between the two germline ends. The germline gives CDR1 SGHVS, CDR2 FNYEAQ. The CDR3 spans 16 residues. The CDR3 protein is CASSSVGGAITDTQYF. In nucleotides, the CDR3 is TGTGCCAGCAGCTCCGTTGGGGGAGCCATCACAGATACGCAGTATTTT.